Shown below are 29 T cell receptor beta chains from a single sample sequenced in a study of cytomegalovirus exposure and HLA in healthy donors. 60 Vbeta and 13 Jbeta primers were used in PCR. The repertoire was sequenced with immunoSEQ multiplex PCR; TCRdb's copy has only in-frame clones and lacks some. The sample includes roughly 100,000 clones, 75% to 90% of them seen just once. The material sequenced was PBMCs. These receptors all come from a young man in good health and CMV-seronegative.

The chain combines TRBV9 with TRBJ2-1; TRBD2 aligns across 14 bases. The trim removed 2 bases at V and 8 bases at J, leaving 30 bases unmatched. The germline V gene has CDR1 SGDLS and CDR2 YYNGEE. The CDR3 loop spans 24 amino acids. CDR3 region: CASSVPTTPPGLAGEYNRRDEQFF. The CDR3 region has the DNA TGTGCCAGCAGCGTCCCAACCACCCCACCGGGACTAGCGGGGGAGTACAATCGGAGGGATGAGCAGTTCTTC.

This clone turned up a few times. The chain carries TRBV9 and TRBJ2-1, with 8 bases lining up with TRBD2. The J segment lost 4 bases and the V segment lost 3 bases, leaving 6 bases of the junction unmatched. The CDR3 extends over 15 amino acids. Germline V CDR1 and CDR2: SGDLS, YYNGEE. The CDR3 region is CASSASGGSYNEQFF. DNA of the CDR3: TGTGCCAGCAGCGCCAGCGGGGGATCTTACAATGAGCAGTTCTTC.

This clone was recorded once. The chain employs TRBV14 and TRBJ1-1; maybe TRBD1 (5 bases). Trimming took 5 bases from V and 3 from J, leaving 16 bases between them. The CDR3 runs to 15 residues. The germline V gene has CDR1 SGHDN and CDR2 FVKESK. In DNA form, the CDR3 reads TGTGCCAGCAGCACCGCCGGGACTTCTCACACTGAAGCTTTCTTT. Amino acid sequence: CASSTAGTSHTEAFF.

V usage is TRBV4-3 and J usage is TRBJ2-7; D is unclear. CDR1 and CDR2 (germline): LGHNA, YSLEER. V lost 0 bases and J lost 3, with 12 bases in between. There are 15 residues in the CDR3. CDR3 bases: TGCGCCAGCAGCCAAGATTTTGGCACGAACTACGAGCAGTACTTC. It codes for CASSQDFGTNYEQYF.

The gene calls are TRBV30 and TRBJ2-1; 9 bases fit TRBD2. Unmatched junction bases numbered 4, after V lost 5 bases and J lost 2 bases. CDR3 length: 14 residues. The germline V gene has CDR1 GTSNPN and CDR2 SVGIG (reference sequence). The CDR3 nucleotides read TGTGCCTGGGCGCGGGAGGGCGCCTACAATGAGCAGTTCTTC. It is translated as CAWAREGAYNEQFF.

In its sample, this clone was seen once. The chain is built from TRBV19 and TRBJ1-4, with 9 bases aligning to TRBD1. Germline assignment: CDR1 LNHDA and CDR2 SQIVND (reference sequence). Germline trimming cut 4 bases from V and 8 bases from J; bases unmatched to any gene: 11. The CDR3 is 16 amino acids. CDR3 region: CASSTPRTGEMEKLFF. In DNA, the CDR3 is TGTGCCAGTAGTACTCCCAGGACAGGGGAAATGGAAAAACTGTTTTTT.

The chain combines TRBV19 with TRBJ2-7, with 7 positions matching TRBD1. Trimming took 5 bases from V and 2 from J; bases not matched to a gene: 9. The germline CDR1 and CDR2 sequences are LNHDA and SQIVND (reference sequence). CDR3 length: 15 residues. CDR3 nucleotides: TGTGCCAGTAGTCCCCGCGGGCAGGGGGCCTACGAGCAGTACTTC. Translating gives CASSPRGQGAYEQYF.

The chain combines TRBV30 with TRBJ2-5; D is perhaps TRBD2 (6 bases). Germline CDR1 GTSNPN, CDR2 SVGIG (reference sequence). V shed 2 bases and J shed 4 bases, with 11 bases lying between them. There are 13 residues in the CDR3. The CDR3 bases are TGTGCCTGGAGTACCGGGACTGGAGAGACCCAGTACTTC. It is translated as CAWSTGTGETQYF.

The rearrangement joins TRBV12-5 to TRBJ2-1; 12 bases are shared with TRBD2. This CDR3 comprises 15 residues. Germline values: CDR1 LGHNT, CDR2 FRNRAP. V shed 0 bases, J shed 9 bases, and the junction held 3 bases outside the gene matches. CDR3 sequence: CASGLVLAGGFEQFF. The CDR3 region has the DNA TGTGCTAGTGGTTTGGTGCTAGCGGGAGGGTTTGAGCAGTTCTTC.

The chain is built from TRBV7-2 and TRBJ1-1; D unresolved. V was trimmed by 5 bases and J by 1 base, leaving 11 bases between them. The CDR3 spans 14 residues. From germline, CDR1 is SGHTA and CDR2 FQGNSA. The CDR3 DNA follows: TGTGCCAGCAGCCTAAATCCAAGGAACACTGAAGCTTTCTTT. As protein: CASSLNPRNTEAFF.

The rearrangement uses TRBV19 and TRBJ1-5, with a weak D call TRBD1 (6 bases). CDR1 and CDR2 from the germline V gene are LNHDA and SQIVND (reference sequence). The CDR3 sequence is 16 residues long. Trimming removed 8 bases from V and 7 bases from J, with 24 bases in between. CDR3: CASSQSSGQGTQPQHF. CDR3 coding DNA: TGTGCCAGTTCCCAATCATCGGGGCAGGGGACGCAGCCCCAGCATTTT.

V usage is TRBV19 and J usage is TRBJ2-2; tentatively, D is TRBD2 (6 bases). Trimming took off 3 bases at V and 3 bases at J, with 14 bases between the two ends. In germline, CDR1 is LNHDA, CDR2 SQIVND (reference sequence). This CDR3 spans 16 amino acids. CDR3 sequence reads: CASSIGGSGDTGELFF. CDR3 coding DNA: TGTGCCAGTAGTATCGGGGGTAGTGGTGACACCGGGGAGCTGTTTTTT.

This clone is a singleton in its sample. The chain recombines TRBV7-3 with TRBJ2-3; 12 bases align to TRBD2. Trimming took 5 bases from V and 5 from J; bases not matched to a gene: 8. The CDR3 loop spans 16 amino acids. Germline-derived CDR1 and CDR2 are SGHTA and FQGTGA. The CDR3 DNA follows: TGTGCCAGCAGCCCGACTAGCGGGAGTTCTTTAGATACGCAGTATTTT. Protein product: CASSPTSGSSLDTQYF.

The chain links TRBV25-1 to TRBJ1-2, with a tentative D call TRBD1 (6 bases). Trimming removed 6 bases at V and 2 bases at J, with 7 bases between. This CDR3 is built from 12 residues. Per the germline V gene, CDR1 is MGHDK and CDR2 is SYGVNS. This chain's CDR3 is CASRQGNYGYTF. CDR3 nucleotides: TGTGCCAGCAGACAGGGAAACTATGGCTACACCTTC.

The V gene is TRBV4-1, the J gene TRBJ2-5, with 10 positions matching TRBD2. V lost 4 bases to trimming and J lost 5 bases; unmatched junction nucleotides: 13. CDR1 MGHRA and CDR2 YSYEKL come from the germline V gene. The CDR3 spans 17 residues. As DNA, the CDR3 is TGCGCCAGCAGCCCAAGAGCCCTAGCGGGGGAGGGGGAGACCCAGTACTTC. Translated, it gives CASSPRALAGEGETQYF.

This sequence joins TRBV5-1 and TRBJ2-7; 10 bases are a match to TRBD1. The CDR3 totals 20 residues. Germline trimming cut 0 bases from V and 6 bases from J; bases unmatched to any gene: 21. CDR1 and CDR2 from the germline V gene are SGHRS and YFSETQ. The CDR3 region has the DNA TGCGCCAGCAGCTTGGCCGAGTATGACATAGCAGGGACAGGGGTTATCGAGCAGTACTTC. Its protein is CASSLAEYDIAGTGVIEQYF.

This rearrangement joins TRBV28 to TRBJ2-5, with D hard to call. Germline-derived CDR1 and CDR2 are MDHEN and SYDVKM. This CDR3 spans 11 amino acids. Trimming took off 2 bases at V and 9 bases at J, with 7 bases between the two ends. The CDR3 bases are TGTGCCAGCAGTTTAATGGCGGCCCAGTACTTC. It codes for CASSLMAAQYF.

A few counts support this clone. The gene calls are TRBV6-4 and TRBJ1-5; tentatively, D is TRBD1 (5 bases). The CDR3 sequence is 15 residues long. V was shortened by 5 bases and J by 3 bases, with 14 bases between the two germline ends. Germline V gene lookup returns CDR1 MRHNA and CDR2 SNTAGT. CDR3 region: CASSPRSGLNQPQHF. The CDR3 DNA is TGTGCCAGCAGTCCTAGATCAGGGCTCAATCAGCCCCAGCATTTT.

The chain links TRBV10-3 to TRBJ1-6, with 9 bases aligning to TRBD1. The CDR3 runs to 19 residues. Losses at the gene ends were 0 bases for V and 0 bases for J; bases not matched to a gene: 6. Germline CDR1 ENHRY, CDR2 SYGVKD. The CDR3 nucleotides are TGTGCCATCAGTGAGTCCGGGACAGGGAGAGGCTCCTATAATTCACCCCTCCACTTT. It encodes CAISESGTGRGSYNSPLHF.

The gene calls are TRBV27 and TRBJ1-2; TRBD1 matches at 9 bases. The germline V gene has CDR1 MNHEY and CDR2 SMNVEV (reference sequence). Trimming removed 4 bases from V and 2 bases from J; junction bases left unmatched: 5. The CDR3 has 15 amino acids. The CDR3 DNA is TGTGCCAGCAGTTCTCCGGGACAGGGAAACTATGGCTACACCTTC. Its translation is CASSSPGQGNYGYTF.

This chain uses TRBV30 with TRBJ2-7; TRBD1 might be the D (5 bases). CDR3 length equals 15 residues. From germline, CDR1 is GTSNPN and CDR2 SVGIG (reference sequence). V lost 0 bases to trimming and J lost 2 bases, with 14 bases between them. CDR3 sequence: CAWSVLSGFTYEQYF. CDR3 coding DNA: TGTGCCTGGAGTGTATTGTCAGGGTTTACCTACGAGCAGTACTTC. Supplemented by reference TRBV30 and TRBJ2-7, the full variable domain reads SQTIHQWPATLVQPVGSPLSLECTVEGTSNPNLYWYRQAAGRGLQLLFYSVGIGQISSEVPQNLSASRPQDRQFILSSKKLLLSDSGFYLCAWSVLSGFTYEQYFGPGTRLTVT.

This clone has more than one count but fewer than ten. The chain combines TRBV5-6 with TRBJ2-1, with TRBD2 matching over 7 bases. This CDR3 contains 14 residues. Germline-derived CDR1 and CDR2 are SGHDT and YYEEEE. Trimming removed 3 bases from V and 5 bases from J; junction bases left unmatched: 5. The CDR3 sequence: CASSWRGGDNEQFF. DNA of the CDR3: TGTGCCAGCAGCTGGCGGGGAGGGGACAATGAGCAGTTCTTC. The whole variable domain, remainder taken from reference TRBV5-6 and TRBJ2-1, is DAGVTQSPTHLIKTRGQQVTLRCSPKSGHDTVSWYQQALGQGPQFIFQYYEEEERQRGNFPDRFSGHQFPNYSSELNVNALLLGDSALYLCASSWRGGDNEQFFGPGTRLTVL.

The gene calls are TRBV27 and TRBJ1-2; 7 bases align to TRBD1. The CDR3 has 13 residues. The V gene's germline CDR1 is MNHEY and CDR2 SMNVEV (reference sequence). After removal of 4 bases from V and 7 bases from J, the junction contained 6 bases not matched to a gene. CDR3 nucleotide sequence: TGTGCCAGCAGTTATGACAGGGCCGGTGGCTACACCTTC. Protein: CASSYDRAGGYTF.

This clone was found once. The chain has TRBV11-2 and TRBJ2-7, with a tentative D call TRBD2 (5 bases). Trimming removed 5 bases at V and 5 bases at J, with 19 bases between. The CDR3 runs 15 residues. The germline V gene encodes CDR1 SGHAT and CDR2 FQNNGV. CDR3 sequence: CASSPVRLALHEQYF. The DNA for the CDR3 is TGTGCCAGCAGCCCAGTCCGGCTAGCTCTCCACGAGCAGTACTTC.

The chain is built from TRBV5-4 and TRBJ2-4, with TRBD2 matching 10 bases. V was clipped by 2 bases and J by 8 bases; unmatched bases: 7. Per the germline V gene, CDR1 is SGHNT and CDR2 is YYREEE (reference sequence). The CDR3 runs 15 residues. In DNA form, the CDR3 reads TGTGCCAGCAGCTTTGCTAGCGGGGGAAGGGACATTCAGTACTTC. It translates to CASSFASGGRDIQYF.

This chain links TRBV15 with TRBJ1-5, with TRBD1 as a possible D gene (5 bases). CDR1 and CDR2 from the germline V gene are LNHNV and YYDKDF (reference sequence). Trimming removed 4 bases at V and 4 bases at J, with 11 bases between. The CDR3 contains 14 residues. CDR3 DNA sequence: TGTGCCACCAGCAAGATGGGGGGAAATCAGCCCCAGCATTTT. Its protein product is CATSKMGGNQPQHF. Combining the CDR3 with reference TRBV15 and TRBJ1-5 gives the whole variable domain DAMVIQNPRYQVTQFGKPVTLSCSQTLNHNVMYWYQQKSSQAPKLLFHYYDKDFNNEADTPDNFQSRRPNTSFCFLDIRSPGLGDTAMYLCATSKMGGNQPQHFGDGTRLSIL.

This chain connects TRBV29-1 to TRBJ2-1; perhaps TRBD1 as D (6 bases). CDR3 length equals 14 residues. V lost 4 bases, J lost 8 bases, and 18 bases lay in between. Germline assignment: CDR1 SQVTM and CDR2 ANQGSEA. The DNA for the CDR3 is TGCAGCGTTGGGGACACTCCTTTTCGGGATGAGCAGTTCTTC. Its protein product is CSVGDTPFRDEQFF.

V usage is TRBV10-3 and J usage is TRBJ1-1; 10 bases align to TRBD1. Trimming at V came to 4 bases and at J to 4 bases, leaving 3 bases not matched to a gene. CDR1 and CDR2 (germline): ENHRY, SYGVKD. CDR3 size: 14 residues. The CDR3 DNA sequence: TGTGCCATCAGTGGGACAGGGGGAGGCACTGAAGCTTTCTTT. It translates to CAISGTGGGTEAFF.

This clone was counted once. CDR3 nucleotides: TGTGCCAGCTCGTTTTTGCTACACGGCGGCAAGTACGAGCAGTACTTC. Translation gives CASSFLLHGGKYEQYF. The V and J genes are TRBV11-2 and TRBJ2-7; D uncertain. V lost 8 bases and J lost 4, with 24 bases in between. CDR1 is SGHAT, CDR2 FQNNGV, per germline. The CDR3 consists of 16 residues. The full variable domain, completed using reference TRBV11-2 and TRBJ2-7, is EAGVAQSPRYKIIEKRQSVAFWCNPISGHATLYWYQQILGQGPKLLIQFQNNGVVDDSQLPKDRFSAERLKGVDSTLKIQPAKLEDSAVYLCASSFLLHGGKYEQYFGPGTRLTVT.